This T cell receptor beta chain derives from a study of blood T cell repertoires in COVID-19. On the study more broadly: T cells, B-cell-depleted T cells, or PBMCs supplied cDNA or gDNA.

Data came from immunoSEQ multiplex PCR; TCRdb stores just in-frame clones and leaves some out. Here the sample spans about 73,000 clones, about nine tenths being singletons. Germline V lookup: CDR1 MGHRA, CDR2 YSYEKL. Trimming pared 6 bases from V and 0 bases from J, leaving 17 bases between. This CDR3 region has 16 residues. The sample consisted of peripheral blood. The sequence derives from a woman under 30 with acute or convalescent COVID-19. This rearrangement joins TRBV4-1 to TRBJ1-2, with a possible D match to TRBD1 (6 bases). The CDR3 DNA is TGCGCCAGCAGTCCGGGACACGCTACCGCTAACTATGGCTACACCTTC. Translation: CASSPGHATANYGYTF.